The clone carrying this T cell receptor (beta chain) showed up many times. Antigen unknown. The use of genomic DNA as template underpinned the TCR beta VDJ and CDR3 profiling. TCRdb used MiXCR to reprocess the reads, holding one entry per CDR3 protein. Of 180,000 or so distinct CDR3 sequences listed, around 63% are singletons. This entry is derived from a study of CD8+CD57+ T cells in acquired aplastic anemia. Study observations and caveats: The number of CD8+ CDR3 sequences shared by patients and controls was around 30.

Sequenced patients had shown CD8+CD57+ cell expansion by flow cytometry. None of the patients had been given any therapy when their blood was sampled. V was shortened by 7 bases and J by 2 bases, with 4 bases between the two germline ends. CDR1 and CDR2 (germline): MGHDK, SYGVNS. The CDR3 sequence is 11 residues long. J is TRBJ2-3 and V is TRBV25-1; D gene uncertain. The receptor was isolated from a human donor with aplastic anemia. The material sequenced was sorted CD4+, CD8+, or CD8+CD57+ T cells (not recorded which) from PBMCs. CDR3 nucleotides: TGTGCCAGCACCGCCACAGATACGCAGTATTTT. It is translated as CASTATDTQYF.